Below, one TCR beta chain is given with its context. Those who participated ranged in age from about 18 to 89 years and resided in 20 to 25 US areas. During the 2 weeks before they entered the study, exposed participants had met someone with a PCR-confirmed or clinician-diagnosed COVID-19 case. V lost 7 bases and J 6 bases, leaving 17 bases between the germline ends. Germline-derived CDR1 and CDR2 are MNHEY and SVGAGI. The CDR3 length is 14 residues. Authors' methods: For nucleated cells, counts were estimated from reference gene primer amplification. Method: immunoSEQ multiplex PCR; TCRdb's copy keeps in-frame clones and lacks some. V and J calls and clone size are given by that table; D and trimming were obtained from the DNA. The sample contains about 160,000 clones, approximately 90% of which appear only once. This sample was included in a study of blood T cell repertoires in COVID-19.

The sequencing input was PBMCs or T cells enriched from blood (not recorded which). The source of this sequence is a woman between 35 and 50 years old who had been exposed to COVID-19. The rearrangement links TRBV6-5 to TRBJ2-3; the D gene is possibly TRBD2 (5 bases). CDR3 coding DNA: TGTGCCAGCAAAAAAAGCGGCCTCGGGGATACGCAGTATTTT. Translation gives CASKKSGLGDTQYF.